This passage covers 8 T cell receptor beta chains from one sample sequenced in a study of regulatory T cells in long-lasting Graves disease (dated by TCRdb to the early 2020s). To prepare the library, multiplex PCR was applied. TCRdb records Illumina HiSeq 4000 as the sequencer. To build TCR beta libraries, CDR3 regions were amplified by Arm-PCR using iRepertoire HTBI primers. Using fastp trimming at Q25 and MiXCR clonotype assembly, TCRdb reanalyzed the public sequencing data and kept in-frame beta chains. Each entry merges the rows of one CDR3 protein and shows their most common DNA and genes. The sample table contains a few hundred thousand distinct CDR3 sequences; only one count was recorded for around 20% of them. About 27% of the sample comes from the top ten. In light of the paper, this sample's time point label describes: persistent/refractory GD, antithyroid drugs over 5 years with positive TRAb. RNA was extracted from PBMCs in TRIzol for both TCR sequencing and RNA sequencing.

The specimen comprised peripheral blood mononuclear cells (PBMCs), sampled when the disease was refractory, from a patient treated with antithyroid drugs. These receptors all come from a female donor with Graves disease.

This clonotype was seen only a few times. This chain connects TRBV5-1 to TRBJ2-7; TRBD2 agrees at 10 bases. The CDR3 is made up of 16 amino acids. Trimming took 2 bases from V and 3 from J; bases not matched to a gene: 8. Germline V gives CDR1 SGHRS, CDR2 YFSETQ. The CDR3 DNA is TGCGCCAGCAGCTTCCTAGCGGGAGCCAAGGGCTACGAGCAGTACTTC. This codes for CASSFLAGAKGYEQYF.

This clonotype appeared a few times. The chain uses TRBV24-1 and TRBJ2-6; weak D call: TRBD2 (5 bases). Trimming cost V 1 base and J 0 bases, with 9 bases left between them. This CDR3 comprises 17 residues. Germline CDR1 reads KGHDR; CDR2 reads SFDVKD. CDR3 DNA: TGTGCCACCAGTGATTTCAGCGGAGGCTCTGGGGCCAACGTCCTGACTTTC. Its translation is CATSDFSGGSGANVLTF.

This clonotype occurred many times. V usage is TRBV27 and J usage is TRBJ2-5; 10 nucleotides align to TRBD1. Germline V CDR1 and CDR2: MNHEY, SMNVEV (reference sequence). Losses at the gene ends were 4 bases for V and 5 bases for J; bases not matched to a gene: 10. The CDR3 is 16 residues long. CDR3 coding DNA: TGTGCCAGCAGTTCAAACGACAGGGGGCCACTGGAGACCCAGTACTTC. It encodes CASSSNDRGPLETQYF.

Ten or more counts support this clonotype. The chain combines TRBV3-1 with TRBJ2-5, with 7 bases lining up with TRBD1. J lost 4 bases, V lost 6 bases, and 5 bases had no gene match. Germline CDR1 LGHDT, CDR2 YNNKEL (reference sequence). This CDR3 contains 13 residues. The CDR3, as DNA: TGTGCCAGCAGACAGGGACAGTTAGAGACCCAGTACTTC. The encoded protein is CASRQGQLETQYF.

This chain connects TRBV5-1 to TRBJ2-2, with TRBD2 matching 9 bases. The CDR3 is 17 residues long. CDR1 and CDR2 (germline): SGHRS, YFSETQ. The J segment lost 4 bases and the V segment lost 0 bases, leaving 7 bases of the junction unmatched. The CDR3 is CASSLEVAGAGTGELFF. In nucleotides, the CDR3 is TGCGCCAGCAGCTTGGAGGTAGCGGGAGCGGGCACCGGGGAGCTGTTTTTT.

This clonotype was counted many times. V is TRBV11-2 and J is TRBJ2-7, with TRBD2 matching 14 bases. The germline V gene encodes CDR1 SGHAT and CDR2 FQNNGV. There are 20 residues in the CDR3. J gave up 4 bases and V 3 bases, and 17 bases lay outside the gene matches. CDR3 nucleotide sequence: TGTGCCAGCAGCTTTCCCTCGACTAGCGGGAGGGCTCTGGAGTTTTACGAGCAGTACTTC. Translation: CASSFPSTSGRALEFYEQYF.

This clonotype was found many times. J is TRBJ2-2 and V is TRBV2, with 11 nucleotides matching TRBD1. This CDR3 has 14 residues. CDR1 and CDR2 (germline): SNHLY, FYNNEI. Trimming cost V 5 bases and J 7 bases; bases outside gene matches: 3. The CDR3 DNA reads TGTGCCAGCAGTAGGACAGGGGGCCACGGGGAGCTGTTTTTT. Its translation: CASSRTGGHGELFF.

The J gene is TRBJ2-2, the V gene TRBV14; 8 nucleotides line up with TRBD2. With V trimmed by 0 bases and J by 1 base, 10 bases remained unmatched. The CDR3 runs to 19 residues. CDR1 is SGHDN, CDR2 FVKESK, per germline. CDR3 in amino acids: CASSQDLPASGLNTGELFF. In DNA, the CDR3 is TGTGCCAGCAGCCAAGATCTCCCAGCTAGCGGGCTGAACACCGGGGAGCTGTTTTTT.